Listed here are 10 T cell receptor beta chains from one sample, sequenced in a study of T cell responses to AZD1222 COVID-19 vaccine (dated by TCRdb to about 2021). The library was produced with the immunoSEQ multiplex PCR assay. What TCRdb holds here is the immuneACCESS table cut down to in-frame rearrangements. Part of the clones is not present; checked against another copy, under half of the missing clones reflect an unresolved V gene, and the others are unexplained. The sample table lists under 150,000 clones, roughly 90% of them with a count of one. 2.5% to 4% of the sample is held by the ten biggest clonotypes. This specimen's time point label, per the study, means: baseline before first vaccination. The sequencing used peripheral blood, collected on day 0 of AZD1222 vaccination. The origin of the receptors is an adult in good health.

V gene TRBV19 combines with J gene TRBJ2-1, with TRBD1 matching 7 bases. Losses at the gene ends were 5 bases for V and 4 bases for J; bases not matched to a gene: 5. The CDR3 sequence is 14 residues long. Germline lookup yields CDR1 LNHDA and CDR2 SQIVND (reference sequence). The CDR3 DNA follows: TGTGCCAGTAGTGGACAGGAATTTTACAATGAGCAGTTCTTC. Translating gives CASSGQEFYNEQFF.

This clone was seen just once. The chain joins TRBV5-4 to TRBJ1-2; 8 bases fit TRBD1. This CDR3 region has 17 residues. J was trimmed by 6 bases and V by 3 bases; bases with no gene match: 16. The germline V gene encodes CDR1 SGHNT and CDR2 YYREEE (reference sequence). CDR3 region: CASSSTGLPTGEDGYTF. In DNA form, the CDR3 reads TGTGCCAGCAGCTCGACAGGGTTACCGACAGGGGAAGATGGCTACACCTTC.

V usage is TRBV15 and J usage is TRBJ2-3; 7 bases line up with TRBD1. CDR1 is LNHNV and CDR2 is YYDKDF in the germline V gene (reference sequence). V shed 2 bases, J shed 1 base, and the junction held 3 bases outside the gene matches. The CDR3 runs 15 residues. Here the CDR3 DNA reads TGTGCCACCAGCAGACCCCAGGGGGGCACAGATACGCAGTATTTT. It specifies CATSRPQGGTDTQYF.

This chain uses TRBV4-1 with TRBJ2-4; no clear D gene. Per germline, CDR1 MGHRA and CDR2 YSYEKL. The CDR3 spans 19 residues. Between the trimmed V and J ends, which lost 0 bases and 0 bases, there was a span of 18 bases. The CDR3, as DNA: TGCGCCAGCAGCCAAGAGCTTTGGGGTGGATCGATAGCCAAAAACATTCAGTACTTC. Its translation is CASSQELWGGSIAKNIQYF.

The chain has TRBV6-2 or TRBV6-3 and TRBJ2-1; 9 bases are shared with TRBD1. The germline gives CDR1 MNHEY, CDR2 SVGEGT. The CDR3 has 16 residues. Germline trimming cut 4 bases from V and 6 bases from J; bases unmatched to any gene: 10. The CDR3 here is CASSWGQGIIGNEQFF. The CDR3 DNA reads as TGTGCCAGCAGTTGGGGACAGGGTATCATCGGCAATGAGCAGTTCTTC.

This rearrangement joins TRBV5-1 to TRBJ2-1; D remains unclear. Germline V gene sequence: CDR1 SGHRS, CDR2 YFSETQ. The CDR3 runs 16 residues. Trimming took off 0 bases at V and 0 bases at J, with 10 bases between the two ends. The CDR3 DNA is TGCGCCAGCAGCTTGGGGGTCGCGGACTCCTACAATGAGCAGTTCTTC. It codes for CASSLGVADSYNEQFF.

The chain couples TRBV7-8 to TRBJ2-1; D unclear. Trimming removed 5 bases at V and 0 bases at J, with 14 bases between. The germline CDR1 and CDR2 sequences are SGHVS and FQNEAQ. The CDR3 contains 16 residues. The CDR3 reads CASSATTYSSYNEQFF. CDR3 coding DNA: TGTGCCAGCAGCGCTACGACCTATAGCTCCTACAATGAGCAGTTCTTC.

J is TRBJ2-3 and V is TRBV5-5; the match to TRBD2 covers 10 bases. The CDR3 is made up of 16 amino acids. The trim removed 2 bases at V and 0 bases at J, leaving 3 bases unmatched. The germline V gene encodes CDR1 SGHKS and CDR2 YYEKEE (reference sequence). CDR3 amino acids: CASSLLAGLSTDTQYF. The CDR3 region has the DNA TGTGCCAGCAGCTTACTAGCGGGATTAAGCACAGATACGCAGTATTTT.

This chain joins TRBV6-5 and TRBJ2-3; 8 bases match TRBD2. This CDR3 is 15 amino acids long. Germline assignment: CDR1 MNHEY and CDR2 SVGAGI. The ends lost 6 bases at V and 4 bases at J; junction bases unmatched: 9. CDR3 nucleotide sequence: TGTGCCAGCAGACAAAGCGGGAGTAGGTCAGATACGCAGTATTTT. The encoded protein is CASRQSGSRSDTQYF.

The chain employs TRBV27 and TRBJ2-1; the D is unclear. V gave up 1 base and J gave up 0 bases, with 13 bases separating them. In germline, CDR1 is MNHEY, CDR2 SMNVEV (reference sequence). The CDR3 has 17 amino acids. CDR3 DNA sequence: TGTGCCAGCAGTTTATTGGTGGCGTCTAGCTCCTACAATGAGCAGTTCTTC. Amino acids: CASSLLVASSSYNEQFF.